Below, 2 T cell receptor beta chains from the same sample are listed, as sequenced in a study of metastatic and nonmetastatic thyroid tumors. Treatment of any kind had been given to no patient before thyroid surgery. TCRdb re-called clones via MiXCR from the PCR reads. The sample includes around 41,000 clones, 13% seen only once; the top ten take 9% to 9.5%. Sequencing input: blood. Receptors originate from a female donor with papillary thyroid cancer or a benign thyroid nodule (not recorded which). Some clones in this sample may be carry-over from other donors' samples.

This clone showed up many times. The chain carries TRBV7-3 and TRBJ2-1; 9 nucleotides align to TRBD2. V trimming: 7 bases; J trimming: 5 bases; junction bases outside the gene matches: 9. This CDR3 spans 15 amino acids. Germline CDR1 SGHTA, CDR2 FQGTGA. CDR3 sequence: CASIPWLAGDNEQFF. The CDR3 bases are TGTGCCAGCATCCCGTGGTTAGCGGGAGACAATGAGCAGTTCTTC.

This clone was seen at least ten times. A much more abundant neighbour one base away suggests this may be a read error. This sample includes further DNA sequences coding for the same CDR3. V gene TRBV25-1 combines with J gene TRBJ1-1; 9 bases agree with TRBD1. Germline CDR1 reads MGHDK; CDR2 reads SYGVNS. CDR3 length: 14 amino acids. V shed 4 bases and J 10 bases; nucleotides not matched to a gene: 10. This CDR3 is CASSALGTGLRAFF. The CDR3 region has the DNA TGTGCCAGCAGTGCCTTAGGGACAGGGCTTCGAGCTTTCTTT.